This TCR beta chain emerged from a study of T cells in Graves' hyperthyroidism and ophthalmopathy. Study-level information: Blood from the periphery was taken at initial diagnosis, before any treatment. Study-level results: Most clonotypes expanded in thyroid above 0.001 were likewise present in blood. Ophthalmopathy was identified by the model a median about seven months ahead of onset.

The trim removed 5 bases at V and 6 bases at J, leaving 19 bases unmatched. In germline, CDR1 is SGHTA, CDR2 FQGNSA. CDR3 length equals 19 residues. This clonotype was seen repeatedly, ten times or more. The antigen remains undetermined. The TCR beta CDR3 regions underwent amplification using RNA transcripts as the source. Carried out on the TCR CDR3, a first-round RT-PCR used the HTBI primer set. A single record per CDR3 protein comes from TCRdb applying MiXCR to the multiplex PCR reads. The sample has around 500,000 distinct CDR3 sequences, 15% to 20% seen once. This sequence was found in a woman aged 25 to 39 with Graves' ophthalmopathy. V is TRBV7-2 and J is TRBJ2-4; 10 bases match TRBD2. Sequenced: blood. CDR3: CASSLTRALAGGQINIQYF. In DNA form, the CDR3 reads TGTGCCAGCAGCCTGACACGAGCATTAGCGGGAGGTCAAATAAACATTCAGTACTTC.